A single sample gave rise to the 11 T cell receptor beta chains below, sequenced in a study of OX40 agonist ivuxolimab in advanced cancers. The table came from immunoSEQ multiplex PCR; TCRdb's copy has only in-frame clones and leaves some out. The table lists around 76,000 clones, 75% to 85% of them singletons. The sample was CD4+ or CD8+ T cells sorted from blood, taken in a trial of the OX40 agonist ivuxolimab. Source of these receptors: an adult with an advanced solid tumor such as melanoma, head and neck, liver or kidney cancer.

In this sample, this clone turned up once. The CDR3 here is CASSARRTSTSNTGELFF. The DNA for the CDR3 is TGTGCCAGCAGCGCGCGCCGGACATCGACATCGAACACCGGGGAGCTGTTTTTT. The rearrangement links TRBV7-2 to TRBJ2-2; weak D call: TRBD1 (5 bases). This CDR3 is 18 amino acids long. The germline gives CDR1 SGHTA, CDR2 FQGNSA. V was trimmed by 5 bases and J by 0 bases, leaving 19 bases between them.

The CDR3 sequence is CASTPNTLGNEQFF. The CDR3 nucleotides read TGTGCCAGCACCCCCAATACACTAGGGAATGAGCAGTTCTTC. The gene calls are TRBV27 and TRBJ2-1; weak D call: TRBD2 (5 bases). CDR1 is MNHEY and CDR2 is SMNVEV in the germline V gene (reference sequence). The V end lost 7 bases, the J end lost 7 bases, and 17 bases lay between the germline ends. CDR3 length: 14 residues.

The chain links TRBV23-1 to TRBJ2-3; D remains ambiguous. TRBV23-1 is annotated as an ORF whose role is uncertain. Trimming took 7 bases from V and 2 from J, leaving 25 bases between them. CDR3 size: 18 residues. CDR3 in DNA: TGCGCCAGCAATCCAATCAACCGTCGTGGCTTACTCACAGATACGCAGTATTTT. Its translation: CASNPINRRGLLTDTQYF.

This chain connects TRBV7-3 to TRBJ2-3; D may be TRBD1 or TRBD2 (5 bases each). The germline CDR1 and CDR2 sequences are SGHTA and FQGTGA. V shed 1 base and J shed 4 bases, with 12 bases lying between them. This CDR3 is 15 amino acids long. The CDR3 here is CASSLIVGGPDTQYF. The CDR3 DNA reads as TGTGCCAGCAGCTTAATAGTTGGGGGTCCAGATACGCAGTATTTT.

The chain links TRBV21-1 to TRBJ1-4; TRBD1, as called in the table, went unchecked against the DNA. TRBV21-1 constitutes a pseudogene. The CDR3 covers 15 residues. The CDR3 loop is CASSTPDRSNEKLFF. The CDR3 nucleotides are TGTGCCAGCAGCACCCCCGACAGGAGTAATGAAAAACTGTTTTTT.

The chain links TRBV2 to TRBJ2-5; D perhaps matches TRBD1 (7 bases). Trimming took off 6 bases at V and 4 bases at J, with 18 bases between the two ends. The CDR3 is 15 residues long. Germline-derived CDR1 and CDR2 are SNHLY and FYNNEI. CDR3 loop: CASRDQGGRIETQYF. The CDR3 DNA reads as TGTGCCAGCAGGGATCAGGGGGGTCGCATAGAGACCCAGTACTTC.

The chain joins TRBV7-8 to TRBJ2-2; D unresolved. The CDR3 contains 11 residues. The V gene lost 4 bases and the J gene lost 7 bases, with 4 bases spanning the gap. Germline V gene data show CDR1 as SGHVS and CDR2 as FQNEAQ. CDR3 DNA: TGTGCCAGCAGCTCCTTCGGGGAGCTGTTTTTT. Translation gives CASSSFGELFF. Full variable domain (missing parts from reference TRBV7-8 and TRBJ2-2): GAGVSQSPRYKVAKRGQDVALRCDPISGHVSLFWYQQALGQGPEFLTYFQNEAQLDKSGLPSDRFFAERPEGSVSTLKIQRTQQEDSAVYLCASSSFGELFFGEGSRLTVL.

This clone has only a few counts. J is TRBJ2-1 and V is TRBV6-6; 8 bases agree with TRBD1. V lost 7 bases, J lost 4 bases, and 9 bases stayed unmatched. Germline V lookup: CDR1 MNHNY, CDR2 SVGAGI (reference sequence). The CDR3 length is 15 residues. CDR3 DNA sequence: TGTGCCAGCAACTACAGGGGGGTACGTTACAATGAGCAGTTCTTC. Translated, it gives CASNYRGVRYNEQFF.

This chain joins TRBV7-9 and TRBJ2-3; D unclear. This CDR3 contains 13 residues. CDR1 and CDR2 from the germline V gene are SEHNR and FQNEAQ (reference sequence). Trimming shortened V by 2 bases and J by 12 bases, and 15 bases separated the two germline ends. CDR3 in amino acids: CASSLLGSPLQYF. DNA for the CDR3: TGTGCCAGCAGCTTATTAGGGTCCCCCCTACAGTATTTT.

The chain employs TRBV7-2 and TRBJ2-7; 8 positions agree with TRBD1. The ends lost 5 bases at V and 1 base at J; junction bases unmatched: 7. CDR1 is SGHTA and CDR2 is FQGNSA in the germline V gene. There are 15 residues in the CDR3. This CDR3 reads CASSPGTGRSYEQYF. The CDR3 DNA follows: TGTGCCAGCAGCCCCGGGACAGGACGTTCCTACGAGCAGTACTTC.

This chain connects TRBV29-1 to TRBJ2-3, with D possibly matching TRBD1 (5 bases). This CDR3 has 15 amino acids. Looked up from germline, CDR1 is SQVTM and CDR2 is ANQGSEA. Trimming pared 4 bases from V and 2 bases from J, leaving 16 bases between. The CDR3 nucleotides read TGCAGCGTTGGGCCCCCACAGGCGATCACAGATACGCAGTATTTT. Residues: CSVGPPQAITDTQYF.